This T cell receptor beta chain is from a study of OX40 agonist ivuxolimab in advanced cancers. Study as a whole: Ivuxolimab was administered intravenously to patients at 0.01 to 10 mg/kg every 2 weeks. Each dose-escalation patient presented with hepatocellular carcinoma, melanoma, renal cell or head and neck cancer. Findings and caveats of the study: Clonal expansion from baseline to week 6 occurred in both CD4+ and CD8+ T cells.

The CDR3 totals 13 residues. Germline V lookup: CDR1 MNHNS, CDR2 SASEGT. V dropped 7 bases and J dropped 1 base, with 10 bases sitting between them. This clone was counted only a few times. Its cognate antigen is unknown. Produced via immunoSEQ multiplex PCR; TCRdb's table is partial and in-frame only. The table records about 49,000 clones, 65% to 85% of them present only once. The chain joins TRBV6-1 to TRBJ1-1, with D uncertain. This clonotype was obtained from an adult with an advanced solid tumor such as melanoma, head and neck, liver or kidney cancer. The sequencing used CD4+ or CD8+ T cells sorted from blood, collected in a trial of the OX40 agonist ivuxolimab. CDR3 protein: CASTTKGNTEAFF. CDR3 nucleotide sequence: TGTGCCAGCACCACTAAGGGGAACACTGAAGCTTTCTTT.